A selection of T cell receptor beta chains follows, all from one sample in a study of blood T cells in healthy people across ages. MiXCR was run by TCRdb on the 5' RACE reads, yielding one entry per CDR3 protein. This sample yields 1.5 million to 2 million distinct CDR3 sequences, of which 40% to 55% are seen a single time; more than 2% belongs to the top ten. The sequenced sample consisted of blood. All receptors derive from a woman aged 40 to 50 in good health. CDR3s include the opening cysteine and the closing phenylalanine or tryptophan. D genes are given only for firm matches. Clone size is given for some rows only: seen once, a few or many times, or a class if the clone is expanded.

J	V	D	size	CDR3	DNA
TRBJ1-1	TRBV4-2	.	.	CASSQDSGGNKAFF	TGTGCCAGCAGCCAAGATTCGGGAGGGAATAAAGCTTTCTTT
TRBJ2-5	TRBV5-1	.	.	CASSSGGTGYSTKTQYF	TGCGCCAGCAGCTCGGGGGGGACAGGGTATAGTACGAAGACCCAGTACTTC
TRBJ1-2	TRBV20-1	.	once	CSAPDTSNGYTF	TGCAGTGCTCCGGACACGTCCAATGGCTACACCTTC
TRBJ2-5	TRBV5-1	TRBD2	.	CASSMTSGVVETQYF	TGCGCCAGCAGCATGACTAGCGGGGTTGTAGAGACCCAGTACTTC
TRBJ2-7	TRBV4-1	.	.	CASSQETGRPGGEQYF	TGCGCCAGCAGCCAAGAGACAGGGCGCCCCGGGGGCGAGCAGTACTTC
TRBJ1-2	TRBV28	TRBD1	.	CASSVTGPFGYTF	TGTGCCAGCAGTGTGACAGGGCCGTTCGGCTACACCTTC
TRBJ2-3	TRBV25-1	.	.	CASSEYRSITDTQYF	TGTGCCAGCAGTGAGTACAGAAGTATCACAGATACGCAGTATTTT
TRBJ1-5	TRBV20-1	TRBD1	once	CSFGTGNSNQPQHF	TGCAGTTTCGGGACAGGCAATAGCAATCAGCCCCAGCATTTT
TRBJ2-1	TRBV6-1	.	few	CASILLNNEQFF	TGTGCCAGCATCTTACTGAACAATGAGCAGTTCTTC
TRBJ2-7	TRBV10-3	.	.	CAIKGGESYEQYF	TGTGCCATCAAGGGGGGGGAATCCTACGAGCAGTACTTC
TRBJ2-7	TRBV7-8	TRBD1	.	CASSLSSRGHEQYF	TGTGCCAGCAGCTTATCCAGCAGGGGGCACGAGCAGTACTTC
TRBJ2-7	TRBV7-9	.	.	CASSLPDIYEQYF	TGTGCCAGCAGCTTACCTGACATCTACGAGCAGTACTTC
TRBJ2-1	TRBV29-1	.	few	CSAEGNGYNEQFF	TGCAGCGCTGAAGGAAATGGCTACAATGAGCAGTTCTTC
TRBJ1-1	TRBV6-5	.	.	CASSYVGITEAFF	TGTGCCAGCAGTTACGTCGGGATAACTGAAGCTTTCTTT
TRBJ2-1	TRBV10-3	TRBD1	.	CAISLQGARNEQFF	TGTGCCATCAGTCTACAGGGGGCGAGAAATGAGCAGTTCTTC
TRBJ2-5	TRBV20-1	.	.	CSARHSPETQYF	TGTAGTGCTAGGCATTCCCCCGAGACCCAGTACTTC